Each of the 17 T cell receptor beta chains below was sequenced from the same sample in a study of lung T cells in sarcoidosis with Löfgren's syndrome. Each CDR3 protein is one row after TCRdb ran MiXCR on the reads. Of tens of thousands of distinct CDR3 sequences in the sample, approximately 22% are singletons; the top ten hold about 2%. Sequencing used CD4+ T cells from PBMCs. The receptors stem from a human donor with sarcoidosis (Löfgren's syndrome or another form), or a control subject (not recorded which).

As for this clonotype: Given a much more abundant clone one base away, this may be a read error. J is TRBJ2-5 and V is TRBV7-9; 7 bases fit TRBD1. CDR1 SEHNR and CDR2 FQNEAQ come from the germline V gene (reference sequence). This CDR3 contains 14 residues. This CDR3 reads CASILSGGKETQHF. CDR3 nucleotides: TGTGCCAGCATCCTATCAGGGGGTAAAGAGACCCAGCACTTC.

This chain links TRBV29-1 with TRBJ1-4, with D possibly matching TRBD1 (6 bases). Trimming cost V 5 bases and J 12 bases, with 16 bases left between them. This CDR3 spans 12 amino acids. Germline CDR1 is SQVTM and CDR2 is ANQGSEA. The CDR3 nucleotides are TGCAGCGTTCAACGACAGGCTCCACAACTGTTTTTT. It codes for CSVQRQAPQLFF.

The V gene is TRBV3-1, the J gene TRBJ1-1, with 7 nucleotides matching TRBD1. Germline V gene lookup returns CDR1 LGHDT and CDR2 YNNKEL (reference sequence). The J segment lost 5 bases and the V segment lost 4 bases, leaving 7 bases of the junction unmatched. The CDR3 runs to 14 residues. CDR3 sequence (DNA): TGTGCCAGCAGCCCCCTCACGACAGGGACTGAAGCTTTCTTT. Translating it yields CASSPLTTGTEAFF.

This clonotype appeared many times. The chain joins TRBV7-2 to TRBJ1-1; weak D call: TRBD1 (6 bases). Trimming shortened V by 3 bases and J by 2 bases, and 10 bases separated the two germline ends. Per the germline V gene, CDR1 is SGHTA and CDR2 is FQGNSA. The CDR3 is made up of 14 amino acids. The CDR3, as DNA: TGTGCCAGCAGCTTGGTCGGGACAAACACTGAAGCTTTCTTT. Protein sequence: CASSLVGTNTEAFF.

The CDR3 loop is CASSSGTGNTDTQYF. CDR3 DNA: TGTGCCAGCAGCTCGGGGACAGGGAACACAGATACGCAGTATTTT. The chain recombines TRBV7-3 with TRBJ2-3; 9 bases align to TRBD1. CDR1 is SGHTA and CDR2 is FQGTGA in the germline V gene. J lost 2 bases, V lost 4 bases, and 4 bases had no gene match. The CDR3 is 15 amino acids.

This clonotype was seen at least ten times. This chain uses TRBV6-1 with TRBJ1-6; the match to TRBD1 covers 8 bases. This CDR3 comprises 15 residues. The trim removed 5 bases at V and 6 bases at J, leaving 6 bases unmatched. Germline V gives CDR1 MNHNS, CDR2 SASEGT. Written as DNA, the CDR3 is TGTGCCAGCAGTTGGGGACAGGCGCTTAATTCACCCCTCCACTTT. It yields the protein CASSWGQALNSPLHF.

The J gene is TRBJ2-7, the V gene TRBV4-1; tentative D call: TRBD2 (5 bases). V lost 0 bases and J 9 bases, leaving 12 bases between the germline ends. Germline lookup yields CDR1 MGHRA and CDR2 YSYEKL. The CDR3 totals 13 residues. The CDR3 reads CASSQDEGMRQYV. CDR3 nucleotide sequence: TGCGCCAGCAGCCAAGACGAGGGAATGCGGCAGTACGTC.

This clonotype was detected ten times or more. The chain recombines TRBV20-1 with TRBJ2-5; D unresolved. The CDR3 contains 11 residues. CDR1 and CDR2 (germline): DFQATT, SNEGSKA (reference sequence). Trimming cost V 0 bases and J 4 bases, with 3 bases left between them. For the CDR3, the DNA is TGCAGTGCTAGAGAAGGAGAGACCCAGTACTTC. It is translated as CSAREGETQYF.

The sample holds a few counts of this clonotype. This rearrangement joins TRBV7-9 to TRBJ2-7; a possible D gene is TRBD2 (5 bases). V lost 1 base and J lost 3, with 13 bases in between. This CDR3 is built from 15 residues. Germline V gene data show CDR1 as SEHNR and CDR2 as FQNEAQ (reference sequence). For the CDR3, the DNA is TGTGCCAGCAGCTTAGGAGGGCTAGTTGACTACGAGCAGTACTTC. Translating it yields CASSLGGLVDYEQYF.

This clonotype occurred a few times. The V and J genes are TRBV18 and TRBJ1-4; D remains unclear. Per the germline V gene, CDR1 is KGHSH and CDR2 is LQKENI. Deletions cut 1 base from V and 8 bases from J, with 14 bases between. This CDR3 is built from 15 residues. The CDR3 DNA sequence: TGTGCCAGCTCACCACGATTGGAGATAGGGGAAAAACTGTTTTTT. It encodes CASSPRLEIGEKLFF.

Note on this clonotype: At one boundary the junction diverges from the germline segment, which might be a read error. CDR3 amino acids: CAISESNGNEQLF. CDR3 DNA: TGTGCCATCAGTGAGTCGAACGGGAATGAGCAGCTCTTC. This chain uses TRBV10-3 with TRBJ2-1; a weak D match, TRBD2 (5 bases). The CDR3 consists of 13 residues. Germline loops: CDR1 ENHRY, CDR2 SYGVKD.

The chain carries TRBV4-2 and TRBJ2-1; D is uncertain. Germline V CDR1 and CDR2: LGHNA, YNFKEQ. The CDR3 is made up of 14 amino acids. Trimming took 0 bases from V and 4 from J, leaving 7 bases between them. The DNA for the CDR3 is TGTGCCAGCAGCCAAGACCTATCTTACAATGAGCAGTTCTTC. Encoded protein: CASSQDLSYNEQFF.

This clonotype showed up many times. This sequence joins TRBV27 and TRBJ2-1; 15 bases are shared with TRBD2. The V segment lost 2 bases and the J segment 7 bases; nucleotides outside the gene matches: 0. This CDR3 has 15 residues. Per the germline V gene, CDR1 is MNHEY and CDR2 is SMNVEV (reference sequence). CDR3 nucleotides: TGTGCCAGCAGTTTAGGGACTAGCGGGAGGAATGAGCAGTTCTTC. This encodes CASSLGTSGRNEQFF.

This clonotype occurred many times. The rearrangement links TRBV25-1 to TRBJ2-3; D possibly uses TRBD1 or TRBD2 (5 bases each). Trimming cost V 9 bases and J 3 bases, with 13 bases left between them. This CDR3 has 13 amino acids. CDR1 MGHDK and CDR2 SYGVNS come from the germline V gene. CDR3 in amino acids: CASGWGSTDTQYF. CDR3 DNA: TGTGCCAGTGGGTGGGGGAGTACAGATACGCAGTATTTT.

For this clonotype: This clone may be a read error of a much larger clone one base away. V gene TRBV28 combines with J gene TRBJ1-2, with D hard to call. Per the germline V gene, CDR1 is MDHEN and CDR2 is SYDVKM. The CDR3 consists of 13 residues. The CDR3 loop is CASGVEKNCGYTF. The CDR3 DNA follows: TGTGCCAGCGGAGTGGAGAAAAACTGTGGCTACACCTTC.

This clonotype turned up a few times. V is TRBV18 and J is TRBJ1-3; D is undetermined. Trimming shortened V by 4 bases and J by 4 bases, and 14 bases separated the two germline ends. Germline V gene sequence: CDR1 KGHSH, CDR2 LQKENI. The CDR3 spans 15 residues. CDR3 DNA: TGTGCCAGCTCACAACGGCAAGCTCTCGGAAACACCATATATTTT. It encodes CASSQRQALGNTIYF.

With regard to this clonotype: A much larger clone lies a single base off, so this may be a read error. The rearrangement uses TRBV24-1 and TRBJ1-1; D not certain. V shed 9 bases and J shed 7 bases, with 14 bases lying between them. Germline V gene sequence: CDR1 KGHDR, CDR2 SFDVKD. CDR3 length: 12 residues. CDR3 nucleotide sequence: TGTGCCACCGGTAAGACGGACCGTGAAGCTTTCTTT. As protein: CATGKTDREAFF.